This T cell receptor beta chain was sequenced in a study of CD8 T cells in Susac syndrome. This clonotype was observed a few times. Reverse transcription of about 0.5 to 1 ug RNA used random hexamers. From the immunoSEQ multiplex PCR reads, TCRdb called clonotypes with MiXCR, one entry per CDR3 protein. Of 150,000 to 200,000 distinct CDR3 sequences listed, roughly 92% were seen once; the top ten hold approximately 0.094%. Germline CDR1 MNHEY, CDR2 SVGAGI. This CDR3 region has 15 residues. Unmatched junction bases numbered 0, after V lost 1 base and J lost 0 bases. CD8+ and CD4+ blood T cells underwent TCR beta sequencing. Relapsing-remitting disease, either stable or active, was present in the treatment-naive patients who were the multiple sclerosis controls.

Sequences were obtained from CD4+ T cells from PBMCs. The receptor's source is a human donor with multiple sclerosis. V gene TRBV6-5 combines with J gene TRBJ2-3; 8 nucleotides agree with TRBD1. The CDR3 sequence: CASSYYRGSTDTQYF. The CDR3 DNA is TGTGCCAGCAGTTACTACAGGGGGAGCACAGATACGCAGTATTTT.